Listed below are T cell receptor beta chains from one sample, sequenced in a study of blood T cell repertoires in COVID-19. Method: immunoSEQ multiplex PCR; TCRdb's copy keeps in-frame clones and lacks some. The profile covers more than 80,000 clones, with 90% appearing a single time and about 6.3% taken by the ten largest. The source material was peripheral blood. The receptors stem from a man in his late teens or twenties with COVID-19, enrolled during active disease. Each CDR3 is given with its conserved first and last residue. D genes are given only for firm matches. Rows may omit the clone size; those that give it use once, few, many or a size class.

D gene: NA
J gene: TRBJ2-7
clone size: NA
V gene: TRBV13
CDR3 DNA: TGTGCCAGCAGCTTAGGAAGCACCGACTACGAGCAGTACTTC
CDR3 protein: CASSLGSTDYEQYF

D gene: TRBD2
J gene: TRBJ2-1
clone size: once
V gene: TRBV27
CDR3 DNA: TGTGCCAGCAGTTGGACTAGCGGGAGGGGGAATGAGCAGTTCTTC
CDR3 protein: CASSWTSGRGNEQFF

D gene: TRBD1
J gene: TRBJ2-7
clone size: NA
V gene: TRBV4-1
CDR3 DNA: TGCGCCAGCAGCCACGGGACAGGCCACTACGAGCAGTACTTC
CDR3 protein: CASSHGTGHYEQYF

D gene: TRBD1
J gene: TRBJ1-6
clone size: few
V gene: TRBV7-9
CDR3 DNA: TGTGCCAGCAGCACCTGGGGACAGGATAATTCACCCCTCCACTTT
CDR3 protein: CASSTWGQDNSPLHF

D gene: TRBD1
J gene: TRBJ1-1
clone size: NA
V gene: TRBV5-1
CDR3 DNA: TGCGCCAGCAGCTTCGGGACAGCGAACACTGAAGCTTTCTTT
CDR3 protein: CASSFGTANTEAFF

D gene: NA
J gene: TRBJ2-1
clone size: NA
V gene: TRBV2
CDR3 DNA: TGTGCCAGCAGGGCGACTGGTAACAATGAGCAGTTCTTC
CDR3 protein: CASRATGNNEQFF

D gene: TRBD1
J gene: TRBJ2-7
clone size: NA
V gene: TRBV19
CDR3 DNA: TGTGCCAGTAGTATAGGAGGGACAGCCTACGAGCAGTACTTC
CDR3 protein: CASSIGGTAYEQYF

D gene: TRBD1
J gene: TRBJ1-3
clone size: NA
V gene: TRBV5-5
CDR3 DNA: TGTGCCAGCAGCTTGGACAGGGGGCTTGGAAACACCATATATTTT
CDR3 protein: CASSLDRGLGNTIYF

D gene: TRBD2
J gene: TRBJ2-3
clone size: NA
V gene: TRBV11-3
CDR3 DNA: TGTGCCAGCAGTGAAGGGACTAGCGGGAGCACAGATACGCAGTATTTT
CDR3 protein: CASSEGTSGSTDTQYF

D gene: NA
J gene: TRBJ2-7
clone size: NA
V gene: TRBV15
CDR3 DNA: TGTGCCACCAGCAGAGATCCGAGGCCCTCCTACGAGCAGTACTTC
CDR3 protein: CATSRDPRPSYEQYF

D gene: NA
J gene: TRBJ2-2
clone size: NA
V gene: TRBV11-2
CDR3 DNA: TGTGCCAGCAGCTTAGTAGCGGAGAACACCGGGGAGCTGTTTTTT
CDR3 protein: CASSLVAENTGELFF

D gene: NA
J gene: TRBJ1-1
clone size: NA
V gene: TRBV19
CDR3 DNA: TGTGCCAGTAGTTTACACATACTACTCAACACTGAAGCTTTCTTT
CDR3 protein: CASSLHILLNTEAFF

D gene: NA
J gene: TRBJ2-2
clone size: NA
V gene: TRBV27
CDR3 DNA: TGTGCCAGCAGACCGCCCACCGTACTAGCCTTGAACACCGGGGAGCTGTTTTTT
CDR3 protein: CASRPPTVLALNTGELFF

D gene: TRBD1
J gene: TRBJ2-2
clone size: once
V gene: TRBV29-1
CDR3 DNA: TGCAGCGTTCCTCTCTCCGGACAGGGAAACACCGGGGAGCTGTTTTTT
CDR3 protein: CSVPLSGQGNTGELFF

D gene: TRBD2
J gene: TRBJ2-7
clone size: few
V gene: TRBV7-3
CDR3 DNA: TGTGCCAGCAGCTTAATAGCGGGAGCTCGGGAGCAGTACTTC
CDR3 protein: CASSLIAGAREQYF

D gene: TRBD1
J gene: TRBJ1-2
clone size: medium-sized
V gene: TRBV4-3
CDR3 DNA: TGCGCCAGCAGCCAAGATACAGGGGGCGCGACTGGCTACACCTTC
CDR3 protein: CASSQDTGGATGYTF

D gene: NA
J gene: TRBJ2-1
clone size: few
V gene: TRBV20-1
CDR3 DNA: TGCAGTGCTCGGGTCATTTATGAGCAGTTCTTC
CDR3 protein: CSARVIYEQFF

D gene: NA
J gene: TRBJ1-2
clone size: NA
V gene: TRBV19
CDR3 DNA: TGTGCCAGTAGTCCGAGTCCGACTCTTACAAAAGGCTACACCTTC
CDR3 protein: CASSPSPTLTKGYTF

D gene: NA
J gene: TRBJ1-2
clone size: NA
V gene: TRBV24-1
CDR3 DNA: TGTGCCACCAGTGATTTAACCCGGTCCACCATAAACGACAGGCGCTTGGGCTACACCTTC
CDR3 protein: CATSDLTRSTINDRRLGYTF

D gene: NA
J gene: TRBJ1-2
clone size: once
V gene: TRBV9
CDR3 DNA: TGTGCCAGCAGCGTAGGGAACACCGGGACAAACTATGGCTACACCTTC
CDR3 protein: CASSVGNTGTNYGYTF

D gene: NA
J gene: TRBJ1-2
clone size: NA
V gene: TRBV19
CDR3 DNA: TGTGCCAGTAGTACCGGGGGTAGTGTCTACACCTTC
CDR3 protein: CASSTGGSVYTF

D gene: TRBD1
J gene: TRBJ1-4
clone size: NA
V gene: TRBV7-2
CDR3 DNA: TGTGCCAGCAGCCGTGACAGGGGAAGTAATGAAAAACTGTTTTTT
CDR3 protein: CASSRDRGSNEKLFF

D gene: NA
J gene: TRBJ1-2
clone size: NA
V gene: TRBV7-2
CDR3 DNA: TGTGCCAGCAGCTCGGACAGCGGCGGTGGGTATGGCTACACCTTC
CDR3 protein: CASSSDSGGGYGYTF

D gene: NA
J gene: TRBJ2-3
clone size: NA
V gene: TRBV4-2
CDR3 DNA: TGTGCCAGCAGCCAAGGGCAGGGCAGCACAGATACGCAGTATTTT
CDR3 protein: CASSQGQGSTDTQYF

D gene: TRBD2
J gene: TRBJ2-7
clone size: NA
V gene: TRBV18
CDR3 DNA: TGTGCCAGCTCACCAGTGACTAGCGGCTCCTACGAGCAGTACTTC
CDR3 protein: CASSPVTSGSYEQYF

D gene: NA
J gene: TRBJ2-3
clone size: NA
V gene: TRBV5-1
CDR3 DNA: TGCGCCAGCAGCTTGGTAAGCGGTAGCACAGATACGCAGTATTTT
CDR3 protein: CASSLVSGSTDTQYF

D gene: TRBD1
J gene: TRBJ2-3
clone size: NA
V gene: TRBV29-1
CDR3 DNA: TGCAGCGTACAAAGACAGGGTGGGGGCAGAGGGACGCAGTATTTT
CDR3 protein: CSVQRQGGGRGTQYF

D gene: TRBD1
J gene: TRBJ1-1
clone size: NA
V gene: TRBV6-4
CDR3 DNA: TGTGCCAGCAGTAGGGACAGGGGGACTGAAGCTTTCTTT
CDR3 protein: CASSRDRGTEAFF

D gene: TRBD1
J gene: TRBJ1-5
clone size: few
V gene: TRBV6-5
CDR3 DNA: TGTGCCAGCAGCAAACACACAGGGGGCGTCCAGCCCCAGCATTTT
CDR3 protein: CASSKHTGGVQPQHF

D gene: TRBD2
J gene: TRBJ2-7
clone size: NA
V gene: TRBV5-1
CDR3 DNA: TGCGCCAGCACCCTAGCGGGAGTGGACTACGAGCAGTACTTC
CDR3 protein: CASTLAGVDYEQYF

D gene: NA
J gene: TRBJ2-7
clone size: NA
V gene: TRBV7-2
CDR3 DNA: TGTGCCAGCAGCTTGCTGACAGGTATCGACGAGCAGTACTTC
CDR3 protein: CASSLLTGIDEQYF

D gene: NA
J gene: TRBJ2-7
clone size: NA
V gene: TRBV28
CDR3 DNA: TGTGCCAGCAGCCTAGGTGCCGAGCAGTACTTC
CDR3 protein: CASSLGAEQYF

D gene: TRBD2
J gene: TRBJ2-7
clone size: NA
V gene: TRBV7-6
CDR3 DNA: TGTGCCAGCAGCTTAGCGCTAAGCGGGACTAACTACGAGCAGTACTTC
CDR3 protein: CASSLALSGTNYEQYF

D gene: TRBD2
J gene: TRBJ2-2
clone size: NA
V gene: TRBV5-1
CDR3 DNA: TGCGCCAGCAGGACTAGCGGGAGGGCCCGGGAGACCGGGGAGCTGTTTTTT
CDR3 protein: CASRTSGRARETGELFF

D gene: TRBD2
J gene: TRBJ2-1
clone size: NA
V gene: TRBV7-2
CDR3 DNA: TGTGCCAGCAGCTCACTAGCGGGAGGAATCAATGAGCAGTTCTTC
CDR3 protein: CASSSLAGGINEQFF